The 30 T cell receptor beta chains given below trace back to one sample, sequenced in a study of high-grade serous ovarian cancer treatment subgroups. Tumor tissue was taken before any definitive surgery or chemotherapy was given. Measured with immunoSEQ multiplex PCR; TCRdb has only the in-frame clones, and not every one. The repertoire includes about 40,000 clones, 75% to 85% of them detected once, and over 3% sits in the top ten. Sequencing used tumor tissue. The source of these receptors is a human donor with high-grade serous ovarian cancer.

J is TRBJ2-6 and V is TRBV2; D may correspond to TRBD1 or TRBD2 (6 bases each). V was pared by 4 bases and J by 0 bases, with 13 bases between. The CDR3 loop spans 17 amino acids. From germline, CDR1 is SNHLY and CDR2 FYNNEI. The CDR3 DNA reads TGTGCCAGCAGTGGCTGGGGGGCGAGCTCTGGGGCCAACGTCCTGACTTTC. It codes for CASSGWGASSGANVLTF.

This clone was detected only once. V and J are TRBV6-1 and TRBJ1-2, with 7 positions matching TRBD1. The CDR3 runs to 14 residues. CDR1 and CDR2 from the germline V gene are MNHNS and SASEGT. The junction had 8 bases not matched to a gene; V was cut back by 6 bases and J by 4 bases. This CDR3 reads CASSETGAGYGYTF. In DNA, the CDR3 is TGTGCCAGCAGCGAAACAGGGGCCGGCTATGGCTACACCTTC.

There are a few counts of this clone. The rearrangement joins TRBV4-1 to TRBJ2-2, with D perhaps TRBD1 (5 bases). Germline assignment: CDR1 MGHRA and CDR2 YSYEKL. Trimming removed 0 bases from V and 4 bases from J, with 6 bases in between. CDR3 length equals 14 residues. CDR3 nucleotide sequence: TGCGCCAGCAGCCAAGACCAGGGCACCGGGGAGCTGTTTTTT. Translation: CASSQDQGTGELFF.

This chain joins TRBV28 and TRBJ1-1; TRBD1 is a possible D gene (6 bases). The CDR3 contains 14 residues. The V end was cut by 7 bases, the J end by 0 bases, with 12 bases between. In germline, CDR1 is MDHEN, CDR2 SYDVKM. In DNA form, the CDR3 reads TGTGCCAGCAAAGAAGGACAGTTGAACACTGAAGCTTTCTTT. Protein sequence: CASKEGQLNTEAFF.

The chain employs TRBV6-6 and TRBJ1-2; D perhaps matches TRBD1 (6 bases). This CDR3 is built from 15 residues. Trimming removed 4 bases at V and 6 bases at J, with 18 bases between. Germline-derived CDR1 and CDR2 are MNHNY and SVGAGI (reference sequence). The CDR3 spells CASSSRGRSWHGYTF. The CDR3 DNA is TGTGCCAGCAGTTCACGGGGGCGATCCTGGCATGGCTACACCTTC.

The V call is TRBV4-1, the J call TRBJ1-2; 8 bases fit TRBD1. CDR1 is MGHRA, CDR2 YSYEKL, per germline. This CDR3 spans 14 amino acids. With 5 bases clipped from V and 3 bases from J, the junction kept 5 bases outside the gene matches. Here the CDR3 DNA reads TGCGCCAGCAGCAGACAGGGGAAAGACTATGGCTACACCTTC. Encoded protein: CASSRQGKDYGYTF.

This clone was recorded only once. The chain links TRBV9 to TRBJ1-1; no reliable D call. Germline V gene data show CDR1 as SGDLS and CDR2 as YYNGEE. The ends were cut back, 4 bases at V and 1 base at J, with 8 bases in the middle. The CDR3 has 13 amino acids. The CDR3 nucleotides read TGTGCCAGCAGCAGGGAACCGAACACTGAAGCTTTCTTT. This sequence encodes CASSREPNTEAFF. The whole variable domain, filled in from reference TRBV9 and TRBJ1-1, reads DSGVTQTPKHLITATGQRVTLRCSPRSGDLSVYWYQQSLDQGLQFLIQYYNGEERAKGNILERFSAQQFPDLHSELNLSSLELGDSALYFCASSREPNTEAFFGQGTRLTVV.

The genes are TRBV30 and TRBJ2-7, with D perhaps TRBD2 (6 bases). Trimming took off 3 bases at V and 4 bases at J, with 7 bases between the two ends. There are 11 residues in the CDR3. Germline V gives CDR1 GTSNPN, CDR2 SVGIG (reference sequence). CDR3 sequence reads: CAWSGGYEQYF. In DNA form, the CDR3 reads TGTGCCTGGAGCGGGGGTTACGAGCAGTACTTC.

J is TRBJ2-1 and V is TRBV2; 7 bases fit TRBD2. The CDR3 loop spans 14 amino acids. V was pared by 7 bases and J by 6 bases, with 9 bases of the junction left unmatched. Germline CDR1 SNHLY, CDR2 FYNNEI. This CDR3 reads CASTAGEPPNEQFF. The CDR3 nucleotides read TGTGCCAGCACCGCGGGAGAACCCCCCAATGAGCAGTTCTTC.

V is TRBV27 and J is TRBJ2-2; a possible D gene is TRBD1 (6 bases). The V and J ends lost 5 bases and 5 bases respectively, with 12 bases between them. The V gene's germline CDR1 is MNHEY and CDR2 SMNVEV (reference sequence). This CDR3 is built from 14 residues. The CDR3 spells CASSRTVGTGELFF. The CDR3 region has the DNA TGTGCCAGCAGTCGGACAGTTGGGACCGGGGAGCTGTTTTTT.

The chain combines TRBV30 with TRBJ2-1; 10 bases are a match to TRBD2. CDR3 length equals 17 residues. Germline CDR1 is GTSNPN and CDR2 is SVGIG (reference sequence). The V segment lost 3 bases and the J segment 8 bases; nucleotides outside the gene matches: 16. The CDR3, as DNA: TGTGCCTGGAGAGGCGGTCGCGGGACTAGCGAGTTTGATGAGCAGTTCTTC. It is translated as CAWRGGRGTSEFDEQFF.

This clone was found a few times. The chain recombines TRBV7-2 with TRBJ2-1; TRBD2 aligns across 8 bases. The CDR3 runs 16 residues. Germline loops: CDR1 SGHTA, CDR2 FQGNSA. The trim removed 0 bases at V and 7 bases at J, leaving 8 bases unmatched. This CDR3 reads CASSLAGGRRLNEQFF. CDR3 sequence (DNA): TGTGCCAGCAGCTTAGCGGGCGGGAGGAGATTAAATGAGCAGTTCTTC.

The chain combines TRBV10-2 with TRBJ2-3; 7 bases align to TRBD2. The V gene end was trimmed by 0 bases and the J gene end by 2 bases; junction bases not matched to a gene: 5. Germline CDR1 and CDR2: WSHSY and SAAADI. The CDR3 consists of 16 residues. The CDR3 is CASSESGLESTDTQYF. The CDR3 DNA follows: TGCGCCAGCAGTGAGTCCGGACTAGAATCCACAGATACGCAGTATTTT.

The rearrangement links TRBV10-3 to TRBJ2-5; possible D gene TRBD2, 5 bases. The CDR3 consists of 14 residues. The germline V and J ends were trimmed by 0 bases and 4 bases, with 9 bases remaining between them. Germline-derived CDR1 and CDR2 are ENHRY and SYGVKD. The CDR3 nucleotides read TGTGCCATCAGTGAGTCGACTATTGGAGAGACCCAGTACTTC. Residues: CAISESTIGETQYF.

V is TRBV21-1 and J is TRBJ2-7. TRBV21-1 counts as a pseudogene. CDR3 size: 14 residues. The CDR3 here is CASSKGELLYEQYF. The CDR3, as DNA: TGTGCCAGCAGCAAAGGGGAACTTCTCTACGAGCAGTACTTC.

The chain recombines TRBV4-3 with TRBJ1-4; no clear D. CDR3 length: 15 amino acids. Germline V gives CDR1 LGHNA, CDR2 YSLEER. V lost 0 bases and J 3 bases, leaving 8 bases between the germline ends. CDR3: CASSQDGVPNEKLFF. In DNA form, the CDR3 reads TGCGCCAGCAGCCAAGACGGGGTGCCTAATGAAAAACTGTTTTTT.

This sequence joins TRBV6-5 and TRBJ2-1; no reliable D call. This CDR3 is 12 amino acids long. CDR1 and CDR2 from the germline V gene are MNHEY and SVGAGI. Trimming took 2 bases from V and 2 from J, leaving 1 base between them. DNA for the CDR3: TGTGCCAGCAGTTACCCCTACAATGAGCAGTTCTTC. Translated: CASSYPYNEQFF.

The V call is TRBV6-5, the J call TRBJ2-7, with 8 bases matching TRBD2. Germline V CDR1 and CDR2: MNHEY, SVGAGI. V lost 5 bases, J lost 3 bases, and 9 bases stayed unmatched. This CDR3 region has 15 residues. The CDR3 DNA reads TGTGCCAGCAGTGCCTACGGCGGGAGGTACTACGAGCAGTACTTC. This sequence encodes CASSAYGGRYYEQYF.

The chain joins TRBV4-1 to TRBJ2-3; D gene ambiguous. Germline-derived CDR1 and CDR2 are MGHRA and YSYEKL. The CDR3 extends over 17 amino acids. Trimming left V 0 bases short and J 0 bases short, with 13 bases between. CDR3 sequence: CASSQEVLRTSTDTQYF. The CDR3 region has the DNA TGCGCCAGCAGCCAAGAGGTACTCCGCACTAGCACAGATACGCAGTATTTT.

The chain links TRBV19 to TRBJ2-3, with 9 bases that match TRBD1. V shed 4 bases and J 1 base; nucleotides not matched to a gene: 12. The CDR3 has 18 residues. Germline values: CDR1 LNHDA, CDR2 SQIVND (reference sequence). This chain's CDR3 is CASSNPPRDRARTDTQYF. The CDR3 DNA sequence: TGTGCCAGTAGTAACCCTCCGAGGGACAGGGCCCGCACAGATACGCAGTATTTT. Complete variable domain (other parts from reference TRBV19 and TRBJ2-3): DGGITQSPKYLFRKEGQNVTLSCEQNLNHDAMYWYRQDPGQGLRLIYYSQIVNDFQKGDIAEGYSVSREKKESFPLTVTSAQKNPTAFYLCASSNPPRDRARTDTQYFGPGTRLTVL.

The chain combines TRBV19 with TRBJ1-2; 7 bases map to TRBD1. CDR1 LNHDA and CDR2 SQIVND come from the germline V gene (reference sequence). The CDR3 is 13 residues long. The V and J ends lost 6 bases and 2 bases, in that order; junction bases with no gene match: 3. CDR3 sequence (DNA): TGTGCCAGTAGGGGCAGGGGGAACTATGGCTACACCTTC. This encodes CASRGRGNYGYTF.

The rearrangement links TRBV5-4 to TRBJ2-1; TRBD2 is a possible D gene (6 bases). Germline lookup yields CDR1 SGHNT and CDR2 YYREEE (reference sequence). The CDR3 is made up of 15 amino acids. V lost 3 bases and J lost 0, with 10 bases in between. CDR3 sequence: CASSSDSGSYNEQFF. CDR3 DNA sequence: TGTGCCAGCAGCTCAGATAGCGGCTCCTACAATGAGCAGTTCTTC.

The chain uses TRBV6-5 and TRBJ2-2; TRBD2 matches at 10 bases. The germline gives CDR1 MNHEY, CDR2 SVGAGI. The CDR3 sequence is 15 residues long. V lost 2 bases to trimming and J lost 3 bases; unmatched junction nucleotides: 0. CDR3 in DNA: TGTGCCAGCAGTTACGGACTAGCGGACACCGGGGAGCTGTTTTTT. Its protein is CASSYGLADTGELFF.

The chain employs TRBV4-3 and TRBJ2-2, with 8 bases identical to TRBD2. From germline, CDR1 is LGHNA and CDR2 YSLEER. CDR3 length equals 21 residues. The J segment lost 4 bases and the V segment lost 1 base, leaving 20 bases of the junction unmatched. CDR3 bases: TGCGCCAGCAGCCAAGGCGCGGGAGGTCGGGGAGCGGGAGTGGGCACCGGGGAGCTGTTTTTT. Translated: CASSQGAGGRGAGVGTGELFF.

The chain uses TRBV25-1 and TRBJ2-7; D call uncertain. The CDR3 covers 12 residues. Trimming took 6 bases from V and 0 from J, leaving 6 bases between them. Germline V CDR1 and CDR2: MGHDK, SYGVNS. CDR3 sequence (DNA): TGTGCCAGCAGAATCCCCTCCTACGAGCAGTACTTC. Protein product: CASRIPSYEQYF.

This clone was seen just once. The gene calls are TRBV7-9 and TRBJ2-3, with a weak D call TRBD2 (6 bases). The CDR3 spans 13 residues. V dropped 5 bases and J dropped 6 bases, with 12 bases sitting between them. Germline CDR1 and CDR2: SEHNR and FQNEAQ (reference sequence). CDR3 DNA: TGTGCCAGCAGCGCCAGGGAGGAGGATACGCAGTATTTT. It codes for CASSAREEDTQYF.

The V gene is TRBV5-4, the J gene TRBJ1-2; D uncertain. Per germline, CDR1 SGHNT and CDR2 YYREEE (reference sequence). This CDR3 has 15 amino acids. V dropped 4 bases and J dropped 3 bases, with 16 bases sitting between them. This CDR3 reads CASSLRVTDDYGYTF. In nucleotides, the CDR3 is TGTGCCAGCAGCCTCCGGGTGACCGACGACTATGGCTACACCTTC.

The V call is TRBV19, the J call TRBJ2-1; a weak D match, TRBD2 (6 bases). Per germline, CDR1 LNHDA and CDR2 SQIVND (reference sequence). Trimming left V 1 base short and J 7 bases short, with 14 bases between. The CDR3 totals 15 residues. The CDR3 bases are TGTGCCAGTAGTATAGGGACTACCGACGGGAATGAGCAGTTCTTC. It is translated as CASSIGTTDGNEQFF.

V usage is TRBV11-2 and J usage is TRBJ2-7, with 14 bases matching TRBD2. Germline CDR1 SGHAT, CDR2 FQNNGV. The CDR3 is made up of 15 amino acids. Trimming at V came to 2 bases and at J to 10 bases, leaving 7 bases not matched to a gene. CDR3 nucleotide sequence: TGTGCCAGCAGCTTACCGGGACTAGCGGGAGAGGGACAGTACTTC. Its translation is CASSLPGLAGEGQYF. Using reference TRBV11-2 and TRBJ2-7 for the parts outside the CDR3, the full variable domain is EAGVAQSPRYKIIEKRQSVAFWCNPISGHATLYWYQQILGQGPKLLIQFQNNGVVDDSQLPKDRFSAERLKGVDSTLKIQPAKLEDSAVYLCASSLPGLAGEGQYFGPGTRLTVT.

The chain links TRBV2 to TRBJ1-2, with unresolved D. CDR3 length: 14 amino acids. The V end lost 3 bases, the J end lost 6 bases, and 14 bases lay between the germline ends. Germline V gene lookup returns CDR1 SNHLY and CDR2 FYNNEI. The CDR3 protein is CASSEGTQWNGYTF. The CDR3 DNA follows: TGTGCCAGCAGTGAGGGCACTCAATGGAATGGCTACACCTTC.